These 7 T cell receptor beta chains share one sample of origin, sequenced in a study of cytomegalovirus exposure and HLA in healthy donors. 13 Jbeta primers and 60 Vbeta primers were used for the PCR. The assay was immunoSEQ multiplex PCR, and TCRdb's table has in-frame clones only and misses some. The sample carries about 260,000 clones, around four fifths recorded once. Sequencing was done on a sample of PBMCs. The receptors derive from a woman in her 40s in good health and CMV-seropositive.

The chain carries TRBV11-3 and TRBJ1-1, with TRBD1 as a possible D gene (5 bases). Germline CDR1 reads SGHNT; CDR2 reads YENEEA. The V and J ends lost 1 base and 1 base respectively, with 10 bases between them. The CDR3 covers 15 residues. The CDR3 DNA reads TGTGCCAGCAGCTTAGGGCAGGGAGGGAACACTGAAGCTTTCTTT. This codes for CASSLGQGGNTEAFF. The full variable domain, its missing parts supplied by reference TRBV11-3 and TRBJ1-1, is EAGVVQSPRYKIIEKKQPVAFWCNPISGHNTLYWYLQNLGQGPELLIRYENEEAVDDSQLPKDRFSAERLKGVDSTLKIQPAELGDSAVYLCASSLGQGGNTEAFFGQGTRLTVV.

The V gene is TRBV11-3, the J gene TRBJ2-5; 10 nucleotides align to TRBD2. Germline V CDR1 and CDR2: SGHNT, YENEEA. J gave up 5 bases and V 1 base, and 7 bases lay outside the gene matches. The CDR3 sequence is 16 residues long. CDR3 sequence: CASSLALAGGEETQYF. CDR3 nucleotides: TGTGCCAGCAGCTTAGCGTTAGCGGGAGGCGAGGAGACCCAGTACTTC. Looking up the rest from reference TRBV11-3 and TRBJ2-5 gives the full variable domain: EAGVVQSPRYKIIEKKQPVAFWCNPISGHNTLYWYLQNLGQGPELLIRYENEEAVDDSQLPKDRFSAERLKGVDSTLKIQPAELGDSAVYLCASSLALAGGEETQYFGPGTRLLVL.

The chain's CDR3 is CASSAATDNGGETQYF. In DNA form, the CDR3 reads TGTGCCAGCAGCGCCGCGACAGATAACGGGGGGGAGACCCAGTACTTC. The chain couples TRBV5-4 to TRBJ2-5, with TRBD2 matching over 7 bases. This CDR3 spans 16 amino acids. After removal of 4 bases from V and 5 bases from J, the junction contained 14 bases not matched to a gene. Looked up from germline, CDR1 is SGHNT and CDR2 is YYREEE (reference sequence).

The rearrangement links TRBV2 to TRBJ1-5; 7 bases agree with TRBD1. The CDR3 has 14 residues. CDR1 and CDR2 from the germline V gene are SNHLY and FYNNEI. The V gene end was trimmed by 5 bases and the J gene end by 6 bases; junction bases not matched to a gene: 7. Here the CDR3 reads CASSLGTVGQPQHF. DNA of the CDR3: TGTGCCAGCAGTCTCGGGACAGTGGGTCAGCCCCAGCATTTT.

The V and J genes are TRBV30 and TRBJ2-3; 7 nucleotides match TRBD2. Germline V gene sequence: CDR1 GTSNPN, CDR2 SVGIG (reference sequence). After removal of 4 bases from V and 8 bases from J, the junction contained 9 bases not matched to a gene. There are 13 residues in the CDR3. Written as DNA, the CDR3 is TGTGCCTGGATGGGGGGAGGGCCGGGTACGCAGTATTTT. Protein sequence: CAWMGGGPGTQYF.

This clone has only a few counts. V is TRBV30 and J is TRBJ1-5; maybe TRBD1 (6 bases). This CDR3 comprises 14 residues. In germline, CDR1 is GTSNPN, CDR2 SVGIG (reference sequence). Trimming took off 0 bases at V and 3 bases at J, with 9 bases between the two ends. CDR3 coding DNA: TGTGCCTGGAGTGTACGGGACAACAATCAGCCCCAGCATTTT. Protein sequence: CAWSVRDNNQPQHF. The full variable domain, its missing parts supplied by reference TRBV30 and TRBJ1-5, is SQTIHQWPATLVQPVGSPLSLECTVEGTSNPNLYWYRQAAGRGLQLLFYSVGIGQISSEVPQNLSASRPQDRQFILSSKKLLLSDSGFYLCAWSVRDNNQPQHFGDGTRLSIL.

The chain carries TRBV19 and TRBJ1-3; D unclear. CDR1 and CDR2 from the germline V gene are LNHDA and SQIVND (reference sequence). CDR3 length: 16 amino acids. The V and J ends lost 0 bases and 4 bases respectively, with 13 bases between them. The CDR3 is CASSIDSSAGGNTIYF. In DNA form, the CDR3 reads TGTGCCAGTAGTATAGACTCCTCCGCGGGCGGAAACACCATATATTTT.